Below, 28 T cell receptor beta chains from the same sample are listed, as sequenced in a study of a mutant IDH1 vaccine in newly diagnosed glioma. The time point here: week 5, during vaccination. Doses consisted of 300 ug of mutant IDH1 20-mer peptide each, paired with topical imiquimod. Their specific antigens are unknown. Profiled with immunoSEQ multiplex PCR; TCRdb holds only in-frame clones, not every one. The profile shows around 58,000 clones, 75% to 85% of them singletons. The source material was PBMCs, sampled from a glioma patient whose treatment included an IDH1 peptide vaccine. The receptors derive from a man aged 30-40 years with glioma.

The chain couples TRBV7-9 to TRBJ1-5; D gene uncertain. The CDR3 covers 13 residues. Germline V gives CDR1 SEHNR, CDR2 FQNEAQ (reference sequence). Trimming shortened V by 1 base and J by 5 bases, and 6 bases separated the two germline ends. The CDR3 spells CASSLGTYQPQHF. CDR3 nucleotide sequence: TGTGCCAGCAGCTTAGGTACGTATCAGCCCCAGCATTTT.

The chain recombines TRBV5-4 with TRBJ2-5; 12 bases line up with TRBD2. CDR3 length equals 19 residues. V was pared by 1 base and J by 10 bases, with 20 bases of the junction left unmatched. Germline assignment: CDR1 SGHNT and CDR2 YYREEE (reference sequence). CDR3 sequence (DNA): TGTGCCAGCAGCTTGCCAGGGCGGACTAGCGGGGATAAAAGTCGGGACCAGTACTTC. This translates into CASSLPGRTSGDKSRDQYF.

V is TRBV29-1 and J is TRBJ1-5, with D possibly matching TRBD1 (5 bases). Germline assignment: CDR1 SQVTM and CDR2 ANQGSEA. This CDR3 has 13 residues. The CDR3 is CSVQAAGNQPQHF. The DNA of the CDR3 is TGCAGTGTACAGGCGGCAGGGAATCAGCCCCAGCATTTT.

The chain recombines TRBV2 with TRBJ2-1, with D possibly TRBD2 on 7 matching bases. This CDR3 is built from 16 residues. Trimming left V 6 bases short and J 5 bases short, with 20 bases between. Germline V lookup: CDR1 SNHLY, CDR2 FYNNEI. The CDR3 loop is CASSPWGGGTDNEQFF. CDR3 nucleotide sequence: TGTGCCAGCAGCCCCTGGGGGGGCGGAACGGACAATGAGCAGTTCTTC.

The gene calls are TRBV5-1 and TRBJ2-3, with 9 positions matching TRBD1. Germline CDR1 is SGHRS and CDR2 is YFSETQ. V lost 4 bases and J lost 4; bases outside the gene matches: 16. The CDR3 consists of 18 residues. DNA for the CDR3: TGCGCCAGCAGCCAGGGGACAGGGACAGCCTACTACGCAGATACGCAGTATTTT. Protein: CASSQGTGTAYYADTQYF.

This chain uses TRBV6-1 with TRBJ2-5, with D possibly being TRBD2 (6 bases). Judging by the DNA end, TRBJ2-7 fits better; the J call may be wrong. The CDR3 is 13 residues long. The germline CDR1 and CDR2 sequences are MNHNS and SASEGT. CDR3 sequence reads: CASSDWGAYEQYF. CDR3 sequence (DNA): TGTGCCAGCAGTGATTGGGGGGCCTACGAGCAGTACTTC.

The chain employs TRBV9 and TRBJ1-6; D not certain. V was shortened by 0 bases and J by 10 bases, with 14 bases between the two germline ends. The CDR3 length is 15 residues. Germline loops: CDR1 SGDLS, CDR2 YYNGEE. The CDR3 protein is CASSVELTPRSPLHF. Here the CDR3 DNA reads TGTGCCAGCAGCGTAGAGTTGACACCTCGGTCACCCCTCCACTTT.

This clone was counted between two and nine times. The sample holds other DNA sequences that translate to the same CDR3. The CDR3 is CASGNSPNYGYTF. The DNA for the CDR3 is TGTGCCAGCGGGAACAGCCCTAACTATGGCTACACCTTC. The chain carries TRBV2 and TRBJ1-2; no definite D call. Trimming stripped 8 bases from V and 0 bases from J, with 10 bases between. This CDR3 region has 13 residues. The germline CDR1 and CDR2 sequences are SNHLY and FYNNEI.

The chain employs TRBV7-9 and TRBJ2-5; 10 positions match TRBD1. Per the germline V gene, CDR1 is SEHNR and CDR2 is FQNEAQ (reference sequence). The CDR3 runs 16 residues. V gave up 4 bases and J gave up 1 base; unmatched junction bases: 6. In DNA form, the CDR3 reads TGTGCCAGCAGCTCAGGGACAGGGGCTTTCCAAGAGACCCAGTACTTC. Protein: CASSSGTGAFQETQYF.

This clone showed up just a few times. This chain connects TRBV4-1 to TRBJ1-1; D not resolved. The CDR3 is 16 amino acids. V lost 5 bases and J 0 bases, leaving 16 bases between the germline ends. CDR1 is MGHRA, CDR2 YSYEKL, per germline. The CDR3 nucleotides read TGCGCCAGCAGCGTGGGGTCCACCCATCTGAACACTGAAGCTTTCTTT. Residues: CASSVGSTHLNTEAFF.

The chain joins TRBV5-5 to TRBJ2-1; a possible D gene is TRBD1 (6 bases). Germline V gene data show CDR1 as SGHKS and CDR2 as YYEKEE (reference sequence). This CDR3 has 16 amino acids. Trimming stripped 4 bases from V and 0 bases from J, with 14 bases between. The CDR3 nucleotides read TGTGCCAGCAGCCCCTTTGAGGGGGTCTCCTACAATGAGCAGTTCTTC. Translating it yields CASSPFEGVSYNEQFF.

In its sample, this clone was seen once. This chain links TRBV19 with TRBJ2-2, with D uncertain. The CDR3 is made up of 12 amino acids. The germline V gene encodes CDR1 LNHDA and CDR2 SQIVND (reference sequence). Trimming left V 1 base short and J 8 bases short, with 5 bases between. In DNA form, the CDR3 reads TGTGCCAGTAGTATAGGGGGAGGGGAGCTGTTTTTT. This encodes CASSIGGGELFF.

V usage is TRBV7-2 and J usage is TRBJ2-6; no clear D gene. V lost 2 bases and J 2 bases, leaving 10 bases between the germline ends. This CDR3 region has 16 residues. The germline V gene has CDR1 SGHTA and CDR2 FQGNSA. DNA for the CDR3: TGTGCCAGCAGCTTAAGGGTCGTGACTGGGGCCAACGTCCTGACTTTC. It is translated as CASSLRVVTGANVLTF.

The chain couples TRBV6-6 to TRBJ2-7; no reliable D call. Trimming left V 4 bases short and J 0 bases short, with 10 bases between. This CDR3 spans 14 amino acids. From germline, CDR1 is MNHNY and CDR2 SVGAGI (reference sequence). CDR3 in DNA: TGTGCCAGCAGTTCTTTGGGAAGCTCCTACGAGCAGTACTTC. Protein sequence: CASSSLGSSYEQYF.

The gene calls are TRBV18 and TRBJ2-1; maybe TRBD1 (5 bases). CDR1 is KGHSH and CDR2 is LQKENI in the germline V gene. The CDR3 runs 15 residues. V was shortened by 2 bases and J by 1 base, with 9 bases between the two germline ends. The CDR3 DNA sequence: TGTGCCAGCTCACCATGGGGCCCGTCCTACAATGAGCAGTTCTTC. This translates into CASSPWGPSYNEQFF.

The chain links TRBV6-5 to TRBJ1-1, with 7 nucleotides matching TRBD1. Trimming took 5 bases from V and 7 from J; bases not matched to a gene: 4. This CDR3 is built from 12 residues. Germline values: CDR1 MNHEY, CDR2 SVGAGI. CDR3 in amino acids: CASSLRQGEAFF. DNA of the CDR3: TGTGCCAGCAGTCTTCGACAGGGTGAAGCTTTCTTT.

In this sample, this clone turned up once. CDR3 nucleotides: TGTGCCAGCAGTGAGACCGCCCGGGGTCGGTACACTGAAGCTTTCTTT. Its translation is CASSETARGRYTEAFF. This sequence joins TRBV6-1 and TRBJ1-1; D uncertain. The CDR3 is 16 residues long. The germline gives CDR1 MNHNS, CDR2 SASEGT. Between the trimmed V and J ends, which lost 3 bases and 3 bases, there was a span of 17 bases.

The chain recombines TRBV19 with TRBJ1-1; the D is unclear. This CDR3 is 18 amino acids long. Trimming cost V 6 bases and J 2 bases, with 25 bases left between them. The germline gives CDR1 LNHDA, CDR2 SQIVND (reference sequence). CDR3 sequence reads: CASSAPLAVGSLNTEAFF. Written as DNA, the CDR3 is TGTGCCAGTAGCGCCCCGTTAGCGGTCGGCAGTTTAAACACTGAAGCTTTCTTT.

The chain uses TRBV18 and TRBJ2-2; 8 bases align to TRBD2. The CDR3 is 16 residues long. The trim removed 5 bases at V and 4 bases at J, leaving 9 bases unmatched. CDR1 is KGHSH, CDR2 LQKENI, per germline. The CDR3 region is CASSIVAGRSTGELFF. The CDR3 DNA follows: TGTGCCAGCTCAATTGTAGCGGGGCGAAGCACCGGGGAGCTGTTTTTT.

The chain employs TRBV6-5 and TRBJ1-1; possible D gene TRBD1, 5 bases. With 2 bases removed from V and 1 base from J, the gap between germline ends came to 11 bases. CDR1 is MNHEY and CDR2 is SVGAGI in the germline V gene. This CDR3 has 15 amino acids. CDR3 sequence reads: CASSYRGLGNTEAFF. As DNA, the CDR3 is TGTGCCAGCAGTTACAGGGGTCTGGGGAACACTGAAGCTTTCTTT.

The rearrangement links TRBV4-2 to TRBJ2-3; TRBD1 aligns across 9 bases. J lost 8 bases, V lost 5 bases, and 14 bases had no gene match. This CDR3 region has 16 residues. CDR1 is LGHNA, CDR2 YNFKEQ, per germline. CDR3 loop: CASSGAGQGPFGTQYF. The CDR3 bases are TGTGCCAGCAGCGGCGCGGGACAGGGCCCTTTTGGTACGCAGTATTTT.

The chain links TRBV5-1 to TRBJ1-6, with 7 bases identical to TRBD1. The length of the CDR3 is 14 residues. CDR1 is SGHRS, CDR2 YFSETQ, per germline. The V and J ends lost 4 bases and 7 bases, in that order; junction bases with no gene match: 5. CDR3 loop: CASSTGQRNSPLHF. The CDR3 DNA follows: TGCGCCAGCAGCACGGGACAGAGAAATTCACCCCTCCACTTT.

This chain links TRBV25-1 with TRBJ1-2, with TRBD1 identical over 9 bases. The CDR3 loop spans 15 amino acids. Trimming cost V 5 bases and J 5 bases; bases outside gene matches: 9. CDR1 is MGHDK, CDR2 SYGVNS, per germline. Written as DNA, the CDR3 is TGTGCCAGCAGTTCATCGGGACAGGGAAGATATGGCTACACCTTC. As protein: CASSSSGQGRYGYTF.

The CDR3 DNA is TGTGCCAGCAGCTTTAATGAGGGGCGGTCCTACGAGCAGTACTTC. Encoded protein: CASSFNEGRSYEQYF. The rearrangement joins TRBV7-9 to TRBJ2-7; D tentatively reads TRBD1 or TRBD2 (5 bases each). CDR3 length: 15 residues. Germline CDR1 reads SEHNR; CDR2 reads FQNEAQ (reference sequence). V lost 3 bases, J lost 1 base, and 13 bases lay in between.

This clone was detected only once. This chain joins TRBV18 and TRBJ1-6; the D gene is possibly TRBD1 (5 bases). The ends were cut back, 10 bases at V and 5 bases at J, with 12 bases in the middle. The germline CDR1 and CDR2 sequences are KGHSH and LQKENI. The CDR3 has 13 amino acids. The CDR3 here is CATAGLDNSPLHF. In DNA, the CDR3 is TGTGCCACTGCGGGGCTGGATAATTCACCCCTCCACTTT. The whole variable domain, remainder taken from reference TRBV18 and TRBJ1-6, is NAGVMQNPRHLVRRRGQEARLRCSPMKGHSHVYWYRQLPEEGLKFMVYLQKENIIDESGMPKERFSAEFPKEGPSILRIQQVVRGDSAAYFCATAGLDNSPLHFGNGTRLTVT.

V usage is TRBV13 and J usage is TRBJ1-5, with 7 bases fitting TRBD1. This CDR3 spans 15 amino acids. CDR1 is PRHDT and CDR2 is FYEKMQ in the germline V gene (reference sequence). The trim removed 0 bases at V and 5 bases at J, leaving 4 bases unmatched. The CDR3 reads CASSLGRQGDQPQHF. CDR3 DNA sequence: TGTGCCAGCAGCTTAGGCCGACAGGGAGATCAGCCCCAGCATTTT. The full variable domain, in which reference TRBV13 and TRBJ1-5 provide the parts outside the CDR3, is AAGVIQSPRHLIKEKRETATLKCYPIPRHDTVYWYQQGPGQDPQFLISFYEKMQSDKGSIPDRFSAQQFSDYHSELNMSSLELGDSALYFCASSLGRQGDQPQHFGDGTRLSIL.

The chain combines TRBV18 with TRBJ2-3, with D unresolved. In germline, CDR1 is KGHSH, CDR2 LQKENI. The CDR3 runs to 14 residues. V gave up 2 bases and J gave up 3 bases, with 9 bases separating them. CDR3 loop: CASSPSGVTDTQYF. For the CDR3, the DNA is TGTGCCAGCTCACCATCTGGGGTTACAGATACGCAGTATTTT. Full variable domain (outside the CDR3, taken from reference TRBV18 and TRBJ2-3): NAGVMQNPRHLVRRRGQEARLRCSPMKGHSHVYWYRQLPEEGLKFMVYLQKENIIDESGMPKERFSAEFPKEGPSILRIQQVVRGDSAAYFCASSPSGVTDTQYFGPGTRLTVL.

The rearrangement links TRBV11-2 to TRBJ2-5; D remains ambiguous. The last part of the DNA fits TRBJ2-7 better; the J call may be wrong. The CDR3 totals 16 residues. Germline lookup yields CDR1 SGHAT and CDR2 FQNNGV. In DNA form, the CDR3 reads TGTGCCAGCAGCTTCGAATTTAAAGGAGATGCCTACGAGCAGTACTTC. Protein: CASSFEFKGDAYEQYF.